This TCR beta chain appears in the sequencing data of a study of regulatory T cells in long-lasting Graves disease. Indicated time point: newly diagnosed GD, antithyroid drugs for less than 3 months. Making the TCR library involved RNA that had been extracted from PBMCs. Germline CDR1 is SGDLS and CDR2 is YYNGEE. This CDR3 has 15 residues. Trimming pared 4 bases from V and 7 bases from J, leaving 18 bases between. Only a few counts were recorded for this clonotype. Building of the TCR beta libraries involved iRepertoire HTBI primers and Arm-PCR of CDR3 regions. One entry per CDR3 protein results from TCRdb running MiXCR on the multiplex PCR reads. The table lists about 330,000 distinct CDR3 sequences, 16% of them singletons. These same records also appear under a second study, on T cells in Graves' hyperthyroidism and ophthalmopathy.

This TCR was recovered from a woman aged 18-30 years with Graves disease. This chain connects TRBV9 to TRBJ1-3; D is possibly TRBD1 (5 bases). The specimen comprised peripheral blood mononuclear cells (PBMCs), sampled at new diagnosis, from a patient treated with antithyroid drugs. The CDR3 nucleotides are TGTGCCAGCAGCCCCCGTACAGGAAATTTTAACACCATATATTTT. Translated: CASSPRTGNFNTIYF.